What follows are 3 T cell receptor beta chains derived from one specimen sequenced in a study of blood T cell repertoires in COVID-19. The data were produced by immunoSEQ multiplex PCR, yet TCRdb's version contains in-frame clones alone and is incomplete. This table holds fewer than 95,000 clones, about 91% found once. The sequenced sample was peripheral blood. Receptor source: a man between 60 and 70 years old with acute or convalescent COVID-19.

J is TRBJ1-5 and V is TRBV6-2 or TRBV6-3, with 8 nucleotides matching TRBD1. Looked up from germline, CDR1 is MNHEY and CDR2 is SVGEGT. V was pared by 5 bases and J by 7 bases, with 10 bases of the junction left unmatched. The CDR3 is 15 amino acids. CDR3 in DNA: TGTGCCAGCAGTGCGACAGGGGAGGCTAGACAGCCCCAGCATTTT. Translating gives CASSATGEARQPQHF.

The CDR3 DNA is TGTGCCACCAGTTGGGGGGAGGGAGGGACCCAGTACTTC. This encodes CATSWGEGGTQYF. The rearrangement uses TRBV24-1 and TRBJ2-5, with TRBD2 matching 7 bases. Germline V gives CDR1 KGHDR, CDR2 SFDVKD. The CDR3 is 13 amino acids. The V and J ends lost 6 bases and 7 bases, in that order; junction bases with no gene match: 7.

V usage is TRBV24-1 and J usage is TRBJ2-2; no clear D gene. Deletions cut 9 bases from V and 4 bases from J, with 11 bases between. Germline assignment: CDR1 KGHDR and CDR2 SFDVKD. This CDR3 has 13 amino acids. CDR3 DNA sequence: TGTGCCACCGACGAGGAAGGCACCGGGGAGCTGTTTTTT. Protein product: CATDEEGTGELFF.